A selection of T cell receptor beta chains follows, all from one sample in a study of blood T cells in healthy people across ages. MiXCR, run by TCRdb on the 5' RACE reads, gives a single entry per CDR3 protein. The sample records about 640,000 distinct CDR3 sequences, around 54% being singletons. The sequenced sample consisted of blood. The receptors come from a man aged 55-75 years in good health. Each CDR3 is given without its conserved first and last residue. A D gene is named only where the DNA matches it firmly. A clone size is listed for some rows: how often the clone was seen (once, few, many), or a class if it is expanded.

>TRBJ2-3|NA|TRBV10-3|NA
AISERGTTSTDTQY
>TRBJ2-5|NA|TRBV5-1|NA
ASSGRTRVGETQY
>TRBJ2-5|TRBD2|TRBV29-1|NA
SAGAGGEETQY
>TRBJ1-2|NA|TRBV5-1|NA
ASSLGPTENYGYT
>TRBJ1-2|TRBD1|TRBV20-1|NA
SARESDRGSFGYT
>TRBJ2-7|TRBD1|TRBV5-1|many
ASSLGQGSYEQY
>TRBJ2-1|NA|TRBV3-1|NA
ASSQVSGTLGINEQF
>TRBJ1-2|NA|TRBV7-9|NA
ASIEGGGVNYGYT
>TRBJ2-1|NA|TRBV29-1|few
SVEEGGATSYNEQF
>TRBJ2-3|NA|TRBV2|NA
ASSRVRATDTQY
>TRBJ2-3|TRBD2|TRBV20-1|NA
SRETSGDTQY
>TRBJ2-7|NA|TRBV10-3|NA
AIKQGVSYEQY
>TRBJ2-7|NA|TRBV6-2/TRBV6-3|NA
ASSYPGVAGLSYEQY